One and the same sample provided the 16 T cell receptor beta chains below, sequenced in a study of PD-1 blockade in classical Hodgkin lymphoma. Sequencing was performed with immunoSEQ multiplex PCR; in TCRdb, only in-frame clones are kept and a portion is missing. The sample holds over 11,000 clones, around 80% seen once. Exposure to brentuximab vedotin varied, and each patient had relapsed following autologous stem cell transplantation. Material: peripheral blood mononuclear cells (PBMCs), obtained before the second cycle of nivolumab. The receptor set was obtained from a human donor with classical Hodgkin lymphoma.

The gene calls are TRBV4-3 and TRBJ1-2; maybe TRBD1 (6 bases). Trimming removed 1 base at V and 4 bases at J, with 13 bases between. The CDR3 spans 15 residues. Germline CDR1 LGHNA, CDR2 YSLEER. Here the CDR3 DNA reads TGCGCCAGCAGCCAAGCTTCTGGGGACACCTATGGCTACACCTTC. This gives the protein CASSQASGDTYGYTF.

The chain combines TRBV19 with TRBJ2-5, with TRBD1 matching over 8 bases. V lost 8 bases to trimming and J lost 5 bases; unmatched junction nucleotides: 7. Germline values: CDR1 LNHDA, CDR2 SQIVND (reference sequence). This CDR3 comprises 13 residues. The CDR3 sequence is CASSTGGGETQYF. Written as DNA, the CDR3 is TGTGCCAGTTCAACAGGGGGAGGCGAGACCCAGTACTTC. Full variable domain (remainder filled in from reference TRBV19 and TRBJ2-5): DGGITQSPKYLFRKEGQNVTLSCEQNLNHDAMYWYRQDPGQGLRLIYYSQIVNDFQKGDIAEGYSVSREKKESFPLTVTSAQKNPTAFYLCASSTGGGETQYFGPGTRLLVL.

The CDR3 DNA reads TGTGCCAGTAGCGAGGCCCCACAGGGTCTGAACACTGAAGCTTTCTTT. Protein sequence: CASSEAPQGLNTEAFF. The chain has TRBV19 and TRBJ1-1; maybe TRBD1 (6 bases). V gave up 6 bases and J gave up 0 bases, with 17 bases separating them. The CDR3 runs 16 residues. Germline V CDR1 and CDR2: LNHDA, SQIVND (reference sequence).

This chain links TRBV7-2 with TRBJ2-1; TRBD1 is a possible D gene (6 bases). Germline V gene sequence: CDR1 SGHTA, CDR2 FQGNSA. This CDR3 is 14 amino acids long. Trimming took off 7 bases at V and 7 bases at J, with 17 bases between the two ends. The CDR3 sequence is CASTPRGRRNEQFF. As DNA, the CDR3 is TGTGCCAGCACCCCCAGGGGCCGGAGAAATGAGCAGTTCTTC. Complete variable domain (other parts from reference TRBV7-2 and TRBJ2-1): GAGVSQSPSNKVTEKGKDVELRCDPISGHTALYWYRQSLGQGLEFLIYFQGNSAPDKSGLPSDRFSAERTGGSVSTLTIQRTQQEDSAVYLCASTPRGRRNEQFFGPGTRLTVL.

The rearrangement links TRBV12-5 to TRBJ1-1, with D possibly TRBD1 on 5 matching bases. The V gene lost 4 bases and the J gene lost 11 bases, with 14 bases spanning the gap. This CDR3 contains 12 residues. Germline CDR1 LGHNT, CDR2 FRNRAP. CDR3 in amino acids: CASGYGTFDAFF. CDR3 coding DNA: TGTGCTAGTGGTTACGGGACTTTTGACGCTTTCTTT.

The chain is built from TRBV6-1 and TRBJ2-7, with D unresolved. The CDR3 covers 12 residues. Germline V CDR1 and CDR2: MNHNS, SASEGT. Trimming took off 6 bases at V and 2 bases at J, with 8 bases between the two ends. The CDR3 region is CASRVGTYEQYF. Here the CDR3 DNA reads TGTGCCAGCAGGGTCGGAACCTACGAGCAGTACTTC.

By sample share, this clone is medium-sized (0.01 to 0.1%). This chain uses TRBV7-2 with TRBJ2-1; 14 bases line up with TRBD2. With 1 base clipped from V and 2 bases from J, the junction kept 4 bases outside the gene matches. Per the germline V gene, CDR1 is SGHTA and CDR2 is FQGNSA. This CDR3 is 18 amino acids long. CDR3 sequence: CASSLVSTSGGAYNEQFF. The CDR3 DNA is TGTGCCAGCAGCTTAGTTTCGACTAGCGGGGGGGCCTACAATGAGCAGTTCTTC.

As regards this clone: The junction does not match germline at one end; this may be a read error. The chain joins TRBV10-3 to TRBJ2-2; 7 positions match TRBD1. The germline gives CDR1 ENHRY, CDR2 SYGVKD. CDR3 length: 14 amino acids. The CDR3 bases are TGTGCCATCAGCGGGACAGCGAAGACCGGGGAGCTGTTTTTT. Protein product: CAISGTAKTGELFF.

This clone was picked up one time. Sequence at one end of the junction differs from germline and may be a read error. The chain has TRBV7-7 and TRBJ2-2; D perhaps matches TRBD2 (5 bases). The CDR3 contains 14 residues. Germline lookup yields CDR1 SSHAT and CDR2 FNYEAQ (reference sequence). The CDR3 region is CASSFSEDTGELFF. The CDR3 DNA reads TGTGCTAGCAGCTTCTCGGAGGACACCGGGGAGCTGTTTTTT.

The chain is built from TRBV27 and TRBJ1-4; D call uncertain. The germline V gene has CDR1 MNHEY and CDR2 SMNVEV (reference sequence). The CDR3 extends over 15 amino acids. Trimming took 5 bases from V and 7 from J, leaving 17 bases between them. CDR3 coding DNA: TGTGCCAGCAGTCGATCAGTAGCTCCGCTTGAAAAACTGTTTTTT. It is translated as CASSRSVAPLEKLFF.

The CDR3: CASSHRGGSSGANVLTF. CDR3 bases: TGTGCCAGCTCCCACAGGGGCGGAAGCTCTGGGGCCAACGTCCTGACTTTC. The gene calls are TRBV18 and TRBJ2-6; 7 bases align to TRBD1. Germline V lookup: CDR1 KGHSH, CDR2 LQKENI. V was pared by 6 bases and J by 0 bases, with 8 bases of the junction left unmatched. The CDR3 is 17 residues long.

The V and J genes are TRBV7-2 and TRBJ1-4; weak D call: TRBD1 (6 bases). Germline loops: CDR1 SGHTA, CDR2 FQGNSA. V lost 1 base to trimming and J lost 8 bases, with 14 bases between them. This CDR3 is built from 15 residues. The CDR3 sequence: CASSLDGGAGEKLFF. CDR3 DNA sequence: TGTGCCAGCAGCTTAGATGGGGGCGCGGGAGAAAAACTGTTTTTT.

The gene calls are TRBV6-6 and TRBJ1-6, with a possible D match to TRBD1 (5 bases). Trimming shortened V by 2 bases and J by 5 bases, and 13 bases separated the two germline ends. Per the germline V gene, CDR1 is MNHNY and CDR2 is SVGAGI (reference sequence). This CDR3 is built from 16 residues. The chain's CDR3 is CASSYAHSRDNSPLHF. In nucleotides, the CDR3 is TGTGCCAGCAGTTACGCGCATTCCAGGGATAATTCACCCCTCCACTTT.

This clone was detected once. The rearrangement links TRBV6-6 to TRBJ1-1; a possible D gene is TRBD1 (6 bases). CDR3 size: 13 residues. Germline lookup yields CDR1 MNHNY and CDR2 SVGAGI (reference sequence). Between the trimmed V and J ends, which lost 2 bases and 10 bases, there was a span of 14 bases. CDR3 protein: CASSYRRGTLAFF. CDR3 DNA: TGTGCCAGCAGTTACCGAAGGGGGACCTTAGCTTTCTTT.

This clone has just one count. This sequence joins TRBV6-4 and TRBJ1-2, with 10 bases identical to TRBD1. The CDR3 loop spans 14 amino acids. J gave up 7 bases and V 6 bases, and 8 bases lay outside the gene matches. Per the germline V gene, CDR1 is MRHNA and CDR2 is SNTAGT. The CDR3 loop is CASSKDRGLGGYTF. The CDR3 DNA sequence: TGTGCCAGCAGCAAAGACAGGGGGCTCGGTGGCTACACCTTC.

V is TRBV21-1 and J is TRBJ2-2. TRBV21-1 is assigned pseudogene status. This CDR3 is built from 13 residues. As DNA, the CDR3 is TGTGCCAGCATCGGTTGTAGGACCGGGGAGCTGTTTTTT. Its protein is CASIGCRTGELFF.